The sequence of this TCR beta chain was determined in a study of long-term antiretroviral therapy in people with HIV (dated by TCRdb to about 2022). Notes on the research overall: Collection of the earliest samples took place about a decade ahead of the 2015 WHO recommendation for immediate ART, at a time when ART was typically delayed until CD4 counts fell. Test extractions of a monoclonal T-cell line alongside approximately 36 polyclonal samples showed no cross-contamination during QIAcube processing. Of the roughly 30 participants with HIV, about a dozen were female. A retrospective serial study tested whether changes in peripheral blood TRB repertoire composition and diversity were associated with ART initiation and durable HIV suppression. The cohort contributed about 180 cryopreserved PBMC samples from about 33 adults with confirmed HIV infection, collected serially over a mean of approximately 6 years (range 1-12). What the study reported, not specific to this receptor: The repertoire was dominated across all time points by expanded TRB clones identified before ART initiation, although this dominance was seen to fluctuate and to decrease in many PLHIV after ART. Inferences about post-ART repertoire changes were limited because no data were available on ART adherence, viral resistance or therapy changes. The samples span the years 2004 to 2017, and the ART regimens used at that time may not be as effective as current regimens. A significant increase in TRB diversity was found to be associated with ART initiation, although TRB diversity was observed to remain significantly below that of transplant donor controls even after long-term ART. Because cell numbers in pre-ART samples were limited, unsorted PBMC were profiled instead of sorted CD4+ and CD8+ T cells. CDR3 length ranges in HIV repertoires were narrower than in controls, and network structure suggested an antigen-experienced repertoire with only a slight naive shift after ART. Limited PBMC availability meant only the TCR beta chain was sequenced, without alpha chain pairing.

Participants were included only if at least one PBMC sample before ART initiation and at least two post-ART samples were available. Treatment was received in the United States of America by all participants with HIV. Before DNA extraction, cryopreserved samples of roughly 0.9-10 million PBMC were thawed and then washed. At the time of the earliest PBMC sample for each participant with HIV, ages ranged from about 23 to 60 years. PBMC samples from each participant spanned 1-4 timepoints before ART initiation and 2-8 timepoints after ART initiation, with a median of 7 samples. For every participant, serial HIV viral load, CD4+ T-cell count, ART history and demographic data were obtained. Genomic DNA was extracted from unsorted PBMC with a Qiagen kit on a QIAcube, with processing performed in batches of 12 samples. Concerning this clone itself: The antigen it binds to is not known. Per-nucleotide qualities are absent, and no much larger clonotype sits a single base away.

The CDR3, cysteine through phenylalanine, is 16 amino acids long. Just the 48-base CDR3 DNA is kept, in frame starting at base 1. V was cut back by 4 bases and J by 4 bases, leaving a gap of 20 bases between them. The germline V gene (reference sequence) sets CDR1 to SGHKS and CDR2 to YYEKEE. The immunoSEQ hsTCRB v3.0 assay was used at survey level resolution for TRB variable region sequencing. The targeted TRB sequencing depth was about 35,000-55,000 T-cell genomes per sample. TRB libraries were pooled and sequenced on an Illumina MiSeq using a v3 150-cycle kit. As for how the authors treated the data: Repertoire analysis was run in R within a reproducible Nextflow workflow that covered QC, data transformation and analysis. LymphoSeq2, an R package for exploring AIRR-Seq data, was used to implement custom analyses. After excluding a few samples that yielded fewer than 5000 total TRB sequences, 150 to 200 HIV repertoires remained for analysis. Among the roughly 180 retained HIV repertoires, 59 were collected before ART initiation and 120 to 140 after ART initiation. Repertoires were downsampled to 5000 TRB nucleotide sequences, with summary statistics averaged over 100 downsampling iterations. The analysis kept only TRB sequences whose CDR3 regions were at least seven amino acids long. Diversity was assessed using a clonality score derived from Shannon entropy and using the Gini coefficient. Repertoire networks linked the top 5000 CDR3 amino acid sequences whenever two sequences differed by an edit distance of one. GLIPH2 predicted antigen specificity groups and MHC restriction for TRB CDR3 amino acid sequences. To flag known CMV, EBV, HIV or tissue antigen associations, CDR3 amino acid sequences were matched against VDJdb and McPAS-TCR. Pre-ART, post-ART and control groups were compared with Wilcoxon signed-rank tests and Holm-Bonferroni correction. Entries here come from immuneACCESS through TCRdb and include only in-frame sequences with V and J called. Some clones fail to appear in such tables; in the studies checked, an unresolved V gene covers under half of the shortfall, and the cause of the remainder is unknown. From that table come the V and J calls and clone size; the DNA was used to work out D and trimming. This sample comprises about 16,000 clones, over 75% of them detected only once. The ten largest account for approximately 15% of the sample.

Sequenced material: unsorted PBMCs, taken roughly 1.3 years before starting antiretroviral therapy. The receptor's source is a man in his thirties or forties with HIV. The V and J genes are TRBV5-5 and TRBJ1-2, with no confidently assigned D gene. The sequenced DNA is TGTGCCAGCAGCCCCGAGCTGGATGATCCGGGCTATGGCTACACCTTC. It encodes CASSPELDDPGYGYTF.